Shown below are 21 T cell receptor beta chains from a single sample sequenced in a study of blood T cell repertoires in COVID-19. Libraries were prepared by immunoSEQ multiplex PCR; TCRdb keeps only in-frame clonotypes and omits some of them. This table holds 150,000 to 200,000 clones, about 85% found once. The material sequenced was peripheral blood. The receptors come from a man aged 18 to 29 with acute or convalescent COVID-19.

J is TRBJ1-5 and V is TRBV2; 10 bases match TRBD1. The trim removed 5 bases at V and 6 bases at J, leaving 4 bases unmatched. CDR3 length: 14 amino acids. In germline, CDR1 is SNHLY, CDR2 FYNNEI. The CDR3 spells CASSRQGARQPQHF. In DNA form, the CDR3 reads TGTGCCAGCAGTCGACAGGGGGCTCGTCAGCCCCAGCATTTT.

The V call is TRBV5-1, the J call TRBJ1-3; D gene uncertain. V shed 1 base and J shed 1 base, with 9 bases lying between them. CDR3 length: 15 amino acids. Germline CDR1 reads SGHRS; CDR2 reads YFSETQ. This CDR3 reads CASSLFTGSGNTIYF. DNA for the CDR3: TGCGCCAGCAGCTTGTTTACGGGGTCTGGAAACACCATATATTTT. Complete variable domain (other parts from reference TRBV5-1 and TRBJ1-3): KAGVTQTPRYLIKTRGQQVTLSCSPISGHRSVSWYQQTPGQGLQFLFEYFSETQRNKGNFPGRFSGRQFSNSRSEMNVSTLELGDSALYLCASSLFTGSGNTIYFGEGSWLTVV.

The chain employs TRBV5-1 and TRBJ1-5; D call uncertain. Germline assignment: CDR1 SGHRS and CDR2 YFSETQ. Trimming left V 4 bases short and J 3 bases short, with 8 bases between. The CDR3 has 13 amino acids. DNA of the CDR3: TGCGCCAGCAGCATAGATACCAATCAGCCCCAGCATTTT. Its translation is CASSIDTNQPQHF.

In DNA form, the CDR3 reads TGTGCCAGCAGCTCCCGGGGGGGGGCTGGCAGTAATTCACCCCTCCACTTT. It encodes CASSSRGGAGSNSPLHF. This sequence joins TRBV7-8 and TRBJ1-6; tentative D call: TRBD1 (6 bases). Germline V gives CDR1 SGHVS, CDR2 FQNEAQ. The CDR3 totals 17 residues. With 4 bases removed from V and 6 bases from J, the gap between germline ends came to 19 bases.

The rearrangement links TRBV14 to TRBJ2-3, with a possible D match to TRBD1 (6 bases). Trimming left V 4 bases short and J 2 bases short, with 13 bases between. CDR1 and CDR2 from the germline V gene are SGHDN and FVKESK. The CDR3 extends over 15 amino acids. In DNA, the CDR3 is TGTGCCAGCAGCCGGACAGAGCCTATCACAGATACGCAGTATTTT. This sequence encodes CASSRTEPITDTQYF.

The chain is built from TRBV6-4 and TRBJ2-2; TRBD2 matches at 10 bases. The CDR3 spans 15 residues. Germline trimming cut 3 bases from V and 4 bases from J; bases unmatched to any gene: 2. CDR1 is MRHNA and CDR2 is SNTAGT in the germline V gene. CDR3: CASSELAGTTGELFF. In DNA form, the CDR3 reads TGTGCCAGCAGTGAACTAGCGGGGACCACCGGGGAGCTGTTTTTT.

The table lists this clone with a few counts. V and J are TRBV30 and TRBJ1-6; D remains ambiguous. CDR3 length: 12 residues. Germline V gene data show CDR1 as GTSNPN and CDR2 as SVGIG (reference sequence). Trimming stripped 4 bases from V and 5 bases from J, with 6 bases between. CDR3 DNA: TGTGCCTGGACAGACAATAATTCACCCCTCCACTTT. Translating it yields CAWTDNNSPLHF.

J is TRBJ2-1 and V is TRBV5-1; TRBD2 agrees at 8 bases. The germline gives CDR1 SGHRS, CDR2 YFSETQ. The trim removed 9 bases at V and 3 bases at J, leaving 11 bases unmatched. This CDR3 spans 15 amino acids. CDR3 coding DNA: TGCGCCACTTCCCCGGCTAGCGGGCTCTACAATGAGCAGTTCTTC. It is translated as CATSPASGLYNEQFF. Full variable domain (remainder filled in from reference TRBV5-1 and TRBJ2-1): KAGVTQTPRYLIKTRGQQVTLSCSPISGHRSVSWYQQTPGQGLQFLFEYFSETQRNKGNFPGRFSGRQFSNSRSEMNVSTLELGDSALYLCATSPASGLYNEQFFGPGTRLTVL.

The rearrangement joins TRBV18 to TRBJ1-2; D uncertain. Trimming left V 1 base short and J 7 bases short, with 7 bases between. The CDR3 contains 12 residues. The germline gives CDR1 KGHSH, CDR2 LQKENI. CDR3 region: CASSPRRGGYTF. The CDR3 nucleotides read TGTGCCAGCTCACCACGAAGAGGTGGCTACACCTTC.

DNA of the CDR3: TGTGCCAGCAGCCCCCAACTCGAGGCGTTCGTTTATAATTCACCCCTCCACTTT. Its translation is CASSPQLEAFVYNSPLHF. This rearrangement joins TRBV5-8 to TRBJ1-6; D is uncertain. Trimming left V 4 bases short and J 4 bases short, with 21 bases between. CDR3 length equals 18 residues. The V gene's germline CDR1 is SGHTS and CDR2 YDEGEE.

The chain has TRBV19 and TRBJ2-1; D is uncertain. V shed 3 bases and J shed 6 bases, with 12 bases lying between them. This CDR3 has 14 residues. CDR1 is LNHDA and CDR2 is SQIVND in the germline V gene (reference sequence). The CDR3 nucleotides are TGTGCCAGTAGTATGATGGAACCTAGCAATGAGCAGTTCTTC. Amino acids: CASSMMEPSNEQFF. The full variable domain, completed using reference TRBV19 and TRBJ2-1, is DGGITQSPKYLFRKEGQNVTLSCEQNLNHDAMYWYRQDPGQGLRLIYYSQIVNDFQKGDIAEGYSVSREKKESFPLTVTSAQKNPTAFYLCASSMMEPSNEQFFGPGTRLTVL.

The chain recombines TRBV4-1 with TRBJ2-6, with 7 nucleotides matching TRBD1. The CDR3 totals 16 residues. Trimming removed 2 bases from V and 5 bases from J; junction bases left unmatched: 6. Germline CDR1 and CDR2: MGHRA and YSYEKL. In DNA, the CDR3 is TGCGCCAGCAGCCAACCCACAGGGGCATGGGCCAACGTCCTGACTTTC. Encoded protein: CASSQPTGAWANVLTF.

This clone appeared once. The genes are TRBV11-2 and TRBJ2-7, with D tentatively TRBD2 (5 bases). The V end was cut by 3 bases, the J end by 9 bases, with 9 bases between. This CDR3 is 11 amino acids long. CDR1 SGHAT and CDR2 FQNNGV come from the germline V gene. CDR3 DNA sequence: TGTGCCAGCAGCTTTACGGGGAGGCAGTACTTC. It translates to CASSFTGRQYF.

The rearrangement joins TRBV5-1 to TRBJ1-1; 9 nucleotides align to TRBD1. The CDR3 is 16 residues long. V dropped 3 bases and J dropped 1; count of bases not matched to a gene: 7. CDR1 and CDR2 from the germline V gene are SGHRS and YFSETQ. CDR3 region: CASSSHRGPTNTEAFF. CDR3 sequence (DNA): TGCGCCAGCAGCTCCCACAGGGGGCCCACGAACACTGAAGCTTTCTTT.

A single count supports this clone. Additional DNA sequences in this sample encode the identical CDR3. The rearrangement uses TRBV5-4 and TRBJ1-2, with D possibly being TRBD1 (5 bases). The V end lost 4 bases, the J end lost 2 bases, and 9 bases lay between the germline ends. CDR1 is SGHNT and CDR2 is YYREEE in the germline V gene (reference sequence). The CDR3 covers 13 residues. The CDR3 nucleotides read TGTGCCAGCAGCCTCGACAGAAACTATGGCTACACCTTC. The encoded protein is CASSLDRNYGYTF.

This chain joins TRBV6-2 or TRBV6-3 and TRBJ2-1; a possible D gene is TRBD2 (6 bases). The CDR3 spans 11 residues. The ends were cut back, 1 base at V and 13 bases at J, with 8 bases in the middle. CDR1 is MNHEY, CDR2 SVGEGT, per germline. CDR3 coding DNA: TGTGCCAGCAGTTACTGGGGGGACCAGTTCTTC. It codes for CASSYWGDQFF.

The rearrangement joins TRBV2 to TRBJ2-2, with D tentatively TRBD1 (6 bases). The CDR3 extends over 14 amino acids. V was shortened by 3 bases and J by 5 bases, with 10 bases between the two germline ends. Germline-derived CDR1 and CDR2 are SNHLY and FYNNEI. The CDR3 reads CASSDLDRTGELFF. DNA for the CDR3: TGTGCCAGCAGTGATCTTGACAGGACCGGGGAGCTGTTTTTT.

This clone turned up a few times. The chain combines TRBV9 with TRBJ1-1; D may be TRBD1 (5 bases). Germline CDR1 SGDLS, CDR2 YYNGEE. V shed 1 base and J shed 3 bases, with 16 bases lying between them. The CDR3 sequence is 16 residues long. The CDR3 DNA reads TGTGCCAGCAGCGTACTCTCGGGGGTTCGGGACACTGAAGCTTTCTTT. This sequence encodes CASSVLSGVRDTEAFF.

The chain has TRBV6-5 and TRBJ1-2; unclear D gene. Deletions cut 6 bases from V and 5 bases from J, with 10 bases between. The CDR3 loop spans 12 amino acids. The germline V gene has CDR1 MNHEY and CDR2 SVGAGI. CDR3 bases: TGTGCCAGCAGCTCCCGGGAATATGGCTACACCTTC. This translates into CASSSREYGYTF.

The CDR3 loop is CASSETAMNTEAFF. For the CDR3, the DNA is TGTGCCAGCAGTGAAACAGCCATGAACACTGAAGCTTTCTTT. The chain couples TRBV25-1 to TRBJ1-1; D is uncertain. The CDR3 has 14 amino acids. Germline V gene sequence: CDR1 MGHDK, CDR2 SYGVNS. The V gene lost 2 bases and the J gene lost 0 bases, with 7 bases spanning the gap.

The chain uses TRBV7-3 and TRBJ1-2; a possible D gene is TRBD1 (6 bases). The CDR3 spans 15 residues. V shed 4 bases and J shed 2 bases, with 14 bases lying between them. Per germline, CDR1 SGHTA and CDR2 FQGTGA. The CDR3 loop is CASSSHPGTNYGYTF. In DNA, the CDR3 is TGTGCCAGCAGCTCGCACCCCGGGACAAACTATGGCTACACCTTC.